Sequencing of this T cell receptor beta chain was carried out in a study of CD8+ T cells in alopecia areata. Study at large: Tofacitinib ran for 6 to 18 months before 6 months off drug.

The germline CDR1 and CDR2 sequences are ENHRY and SYGVKD. V lost 3 bases to trimming and J lost 4 bases; unmatched junction nucleotides: 5. The CDR3 runs to 14 residues. After isolation, RNA underwent reverse transcription to generate cDNA as the sequencing template. Sequenced by immunoSEQ multiplex PCR; TCRdb stores in-frame clones only, minus some. In the table there are about 140,000 clones, 86% of which are singletons. Specified treatment: oral pan-JAK inhibitor, 5-10 mg twice daily. This chain connects TRBV10-3 to TRBJ2-7; 8 bases are shared with TRBD1. This receptor was identified in a human donor with alopecia areata. Sequenced material: CD8+ T cells sorted from blood, taken at week 4, from a patient treated with tofacitinib. In nucleotides, the CDR3 is TGTGCCATCAGTGAACGCGACAGGGGATACGAGCAGTACTTC. Protein: CAISERDRGYEQYF.